The 13 T cell receptor beta chains reported below all come from one sample, sequenced in a study of shared clonotypes between healthy human individuals. The assay was immunoSEQ multiplex PCR, and TCRdb's table has in-frame clones only and misses some. The sample consists of 500,000 or so clones, roughly 95% of them appearing once. Sequencing was performed on naive CD4+ T cells sorted from blood. The subset: CD45RA+ positively selected. These receptors came from a woman aged 30 to 39 in good health.

The V call is TRBV28, the J call TRBJ2-4; 7 bases line up with TRBD2. Germline assignment: CDR1 MDHEN and CDR2 SYDVKM. J was trimmed by 6 bases and V by 6 bases; bases with no gene match: 8. The CDR3 is 14 amino acids. In DNA form, the CDR3 reads TGTGCCAGCAGGCCAGGACTAGTTCCAAACATTCAGTACTTC. This encodes CASRPGLVPNIQYF.

The chain has TRBV27 and TRBJ2-2; 10 nucleotides align to TRBD2. Germline V CDR1 and CDR2: MNHEY, SMNVEV (reference sequence). Germline trimming cut 7 bases from V and 5 bases from J; bases unmatched to any gene: 10. This CDR3 has 16 residues. As DNA, the CDR3 is TGTGCCAGCACCACTAGATGGACTAGCGGTACCGGGGAGCTGTTTTTT. Translating it yields CASTTRWTSGTGELFF.

The chain joins TRBV20-1 to TRBJ2-5; no firm D call. This CDR3 is built from 10 residues. The germline V and J ends were trimmed by 5 bases and 4 bases, with 5 bases remaining between them. Looked up from germline, CDR1 is DFQATT and CDR2 is SNEGSKA (reference sequence). The CDR3 nucleotides are TGCAGTGCTCCGTTAGAGACCCAGTACTTC. As protein: CSAPLETQYF.

The CDR3 DNA reads TGTGCCAGCAGCGTCCCGGGACAGGGGGCAGGCGGCTACACCTTC. Translating gives CASSVPGQGAGGYTF. The V call is TRBV28, the J call TRBJ1-2, with 12 bases lining up with TRBD1. The germline gives CDR1 MDHEN, CDR2 SYDVKM. The CDR3 runs to 15 residues. V lost 6 bases, J lost 8 bases, and 10 bases stayed unmatched.

The V call is TRBV7-9, the J call TRBJ1-2; the D is unclear. V was shortened by 3 bases and J by 3 bases, with 20 bases between the two germline ends. The CDR3 contains 17 residues. Germline V gene sequence: CDR1 SEHNR, CDR2 FQNEAQ (reference sequence). Written as DNA, the CDR3 is TGTGCCAGCAGCTTCTGGCAAAATAGGATGCTGCACTATGGCTACACCTTC. As protein: CASSFWQNRMLHYGYTF.

The chain employs TRBV5-1 and TRBJ2-7, with D possibly being TRBD2 (6 bases). The CDR3 runs to 14 residues. V was pared by 4 bases and J by 4 bases, with 15 bases between. Germline loops: CDR1 SGHRS, CDR2 YFSETQ. In DNA, the CDR3 is TGCGCCAGCAGCCCGGCGGGGTTTAGGTACGAGCAGTACTTC. Protein: CASSPAGFRYEQYF.

J is TRBJ2-5 and V is TRBV19, with D possibly being TRBD2 (5 bases). CDR3 size: 15 residues. Germline CDR1 and CDR2: LNHDA and SQIVND (reference sequence). Trimming took off 5 bases at V and 5 bases at J, with 18 bases between the two ends. This CDR3 reads CASSLTGNSGETQYF. In nucleotides, the CDR3 is TGTGCCAGTAGTTTGACCGGGAACTCGGGGGAGACCCAGTACTTC.

The V and J genes are TRBV5-4 and TRBJ2-7; 12 bases are shared with TRBD2. This CDR3 spans 18 amino acids. CDR1 and CDR2 from the germline V gene are SGHNT and YYREEE (reference sequence). Germline trimming cut 4 bases from V and 4 bases from J; bases unmatched to any gene: 15. The CDR3 region is CASSPAWPLAGGQYEQYF. CDR3 DNA sequence: TGTGCCAGCAGCCCGGCCTGGCCTCTAGCGGGAGGGCAGTACGAGCAGTACTTC.

The gene calls are TRBV10-1 and TRBJ2-1; TRBD2 agrees at 9 bases. V was clipped by 9 bases and J by 7 bases; unmatched bases: 13. Germline V CDR1 and CDR2: WNHNN, SYGVQD (reference sequence). The length of the CDR3 is 15 residues. CDR3 bases: TGCGCCAGTCCCGGGGAGCGGGAGGCAGATAATGAGCAGTTCTTC. This encodes CASPGEREADNEQFF.

V and J are TRBV7-9 and TRBJ2-7; 9 positions match TRBD1. CDR1 is SEHNR, CDR2 FQNEAQ, per germline (reference sequence). V shed 5 bases, J shed 7 bases, and the junction held 12 bases outside the gene matches. The CDR3 totals 15 residues. This CDR3 is CASSPGQGYSHEQYF. CDR3 nucleotides: TGTGCCAGCAGCCCCGGACAGGGGTATTCTCATGAGCAGTACTTC.

CDR3 in DNA: TGTGCCAGCTCAGGACTAGCGGAATACAATGAGCAGTTCTTC. As protein: CASSGLAEYNEQFF. The genes are TRBV18 and TRBJ2-1, with 10 nucleotides matching TRBD2. CDR1 and CDR2 (germline): KGHSH, LQKENI. The CDR3 has 14 amino acids. V lost 5 bases, J lost 4 bases, and 2 bases stayed unmatched.

This clone was observed a single time. This CDR3 reads CATSSHGGTSYEQYF. CDR3 coding DNA: TGTGCCACCAGCAGTCATGGTGGTACCTCCTACGAGCAGTACTTC. This sequence joins TRBV15 and TRBJ2-7; D ambiguous. CDR3 size: 15 residues. Germline V gives CDR1 LNHNV, CDR2 YYDKDF (reference sequence). The V gene lost 3 bases and the J gene lost 0 bases, with 12 bases spanning the gap.

The chain carries TRBV10-2 and TRBJ1-3, with unresolved D. This CDR3 is built from 18 residues. Trimming left V 3 bases short and J 4 bases short, with 22 bases between. CDR1 and CDR2 from the germline V gene are WSHSY and SAAADI. The CDR3 region has the DNA TGCGCCAGCAGTGACTCCGGCCAGGAAGGGAGGCCCGGAAACACCATATATTTT. Amino acid sequence: CASSDSGQEGRPGNTIYF.